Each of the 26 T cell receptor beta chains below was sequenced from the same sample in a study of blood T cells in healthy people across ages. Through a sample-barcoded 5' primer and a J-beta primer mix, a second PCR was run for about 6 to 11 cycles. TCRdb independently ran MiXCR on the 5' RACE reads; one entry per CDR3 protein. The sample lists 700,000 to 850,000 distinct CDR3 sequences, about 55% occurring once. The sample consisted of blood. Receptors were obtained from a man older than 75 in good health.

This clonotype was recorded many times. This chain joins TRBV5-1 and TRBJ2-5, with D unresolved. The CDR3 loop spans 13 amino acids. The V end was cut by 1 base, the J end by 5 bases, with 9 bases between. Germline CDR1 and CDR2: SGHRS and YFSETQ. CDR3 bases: TGCGCCAGCAGCTTGAGGGATGGGGAGACCCAGTACTTC. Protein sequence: CASSLRDGETQYF.

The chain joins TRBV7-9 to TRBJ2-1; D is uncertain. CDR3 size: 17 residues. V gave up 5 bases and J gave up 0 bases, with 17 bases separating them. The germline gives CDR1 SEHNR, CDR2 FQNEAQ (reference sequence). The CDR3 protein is CASSPWPFKSSYNEQFF. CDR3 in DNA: TGTGCCAGCAGCCCCTGGCCTTTCAAGAGCTCCTACAATGAGCAGTTCTTC.

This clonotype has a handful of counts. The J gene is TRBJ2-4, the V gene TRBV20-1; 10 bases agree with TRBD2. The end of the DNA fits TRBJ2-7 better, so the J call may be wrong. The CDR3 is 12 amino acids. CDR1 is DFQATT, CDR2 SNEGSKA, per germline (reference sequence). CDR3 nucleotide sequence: TGCAGTGTCGGGACTAGCGTTTACGAGCAGTACTTC. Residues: CSVGTSVYEQYF.

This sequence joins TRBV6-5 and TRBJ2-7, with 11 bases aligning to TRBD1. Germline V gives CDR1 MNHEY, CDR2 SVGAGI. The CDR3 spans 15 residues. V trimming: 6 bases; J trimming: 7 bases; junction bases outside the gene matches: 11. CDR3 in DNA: TGTGCCAGCAGGCCAACCGGGACAGGGGGGCGTGAGCAGTACTTC. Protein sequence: CASRPTGTGGREQYF.

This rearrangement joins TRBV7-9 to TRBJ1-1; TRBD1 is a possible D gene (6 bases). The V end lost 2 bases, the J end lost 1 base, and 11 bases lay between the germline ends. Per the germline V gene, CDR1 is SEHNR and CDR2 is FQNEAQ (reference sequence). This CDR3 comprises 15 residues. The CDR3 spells CASSLIVGGNTEAFF. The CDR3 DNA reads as TGTGCCAGCAGCTTAATAGTAGGGGGGAACACTGAAGCTTTCTTT.

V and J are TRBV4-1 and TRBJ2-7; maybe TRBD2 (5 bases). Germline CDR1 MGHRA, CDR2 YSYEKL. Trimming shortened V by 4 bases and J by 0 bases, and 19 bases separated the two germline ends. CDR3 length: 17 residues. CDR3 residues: CASSPSDPSLSSYEQYF. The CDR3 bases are TGCGCCAGCAGCCCTAGTGATCCTAGCTTGAGCTCCTACGAGCAGTACTTC.

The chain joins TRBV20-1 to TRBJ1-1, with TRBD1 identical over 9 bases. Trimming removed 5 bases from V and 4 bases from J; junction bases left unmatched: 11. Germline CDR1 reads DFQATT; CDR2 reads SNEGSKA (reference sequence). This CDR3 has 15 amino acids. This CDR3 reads CSAFTGGGIGTEAFF. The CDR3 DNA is TGCAGTGCTTTTACAGGGGGCGGGATTGGCACTGAAGCTTTCTTT.

The CDR3 is CASSEAGTGGFEQYF. CDR3 in DNA: TGTGCCAGCAGTGAAGCCGGGACAGGGGGGTTCGAGCAGTACTTC. The chain combines TRBV6-1 with TRBJ2-5; 11 bases map to TRBD1. The J call is doubtful: the DNA matches TRBJ2-7 better. The CDR3 consists of 15 residues. The V gene's germline CDR1 is MNHNS and CDR2 SASEGT.

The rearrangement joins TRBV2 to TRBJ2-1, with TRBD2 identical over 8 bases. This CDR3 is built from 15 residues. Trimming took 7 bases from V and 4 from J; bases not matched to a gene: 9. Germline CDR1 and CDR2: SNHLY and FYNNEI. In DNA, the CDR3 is TGTGCCAGCACCGGAGCGGGAGTGGGTTACAATGAGCAGTTCTTC. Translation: CASTGAGVGYNEQFF.

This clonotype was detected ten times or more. The CDR3 here is CSVEFLVRETQYF. For the CDR3, the DNA is TGCAGCGTTGAATTCCTGGTGAGAGAGACCCAGTACTTC. The J gene is TRBJ2-5, the V gene TRBV29-1; D call uncertain. CDR3 length: 13 residues. V was cut by 2 bases and J by 4 bases, with 11 bases left in between. CDR1 and CDR2 from the germline V gene are SQVTM and ANQGSEA. The full variable domain, with the rest looked up from reference TRBV29-1 and TRBJ2-5, is SAVISQKPSRDICQRGTSLTIQCQVDSQVTMMFWYRQQPGQSLTLIATANQGSEATYESGFVIDKFPISRPNLTFSTLTVSNMSPEDSSIYLCSVEFLVRETQYFGPGTRLLVL.

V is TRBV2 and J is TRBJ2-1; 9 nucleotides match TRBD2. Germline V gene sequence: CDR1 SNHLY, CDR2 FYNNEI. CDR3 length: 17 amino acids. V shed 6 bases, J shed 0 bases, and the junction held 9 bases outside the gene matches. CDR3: CASRATSGSGSYNEQFF. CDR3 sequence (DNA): TGTGCCAGCAGAGCCACTAGCGGGTCAGGCTCCTACAATGAGCAGTTCTTC.

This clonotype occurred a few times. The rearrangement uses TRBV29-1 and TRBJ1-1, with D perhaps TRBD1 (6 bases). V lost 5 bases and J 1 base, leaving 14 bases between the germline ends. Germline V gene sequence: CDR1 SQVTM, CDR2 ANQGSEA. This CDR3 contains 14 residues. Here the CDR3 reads CSVNRVVANTEAFF. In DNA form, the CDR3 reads TGCAGCGTTAACAGGGTTGTGGCGAACACTGAAGCTTTCTTT.

CDR3 sequence: CATSRDTVSYEQYF. CDR3 DNA: TGTGCCACCAGCAGAGATACAGTCTCCTACGAGCAGTACTTC. The chain carries TRBV15 and TRBJ2-7; no reliable D call. CDR1 is LNHNV, CDR2 YYDKDF, per germline (reference sequence). Trimming stripped 0 bases from V and 0 bases from J, with 6 bases between. The CDR3 is made up of 14 amino acids.

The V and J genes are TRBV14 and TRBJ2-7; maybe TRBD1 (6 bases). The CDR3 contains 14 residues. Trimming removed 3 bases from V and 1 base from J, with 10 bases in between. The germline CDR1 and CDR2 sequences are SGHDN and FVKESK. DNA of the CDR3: TGTGCCAGCAGCCATACAGGGTTTTCCTACGAGCAGTACTTC. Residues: CASSHTGFSYEQYF.

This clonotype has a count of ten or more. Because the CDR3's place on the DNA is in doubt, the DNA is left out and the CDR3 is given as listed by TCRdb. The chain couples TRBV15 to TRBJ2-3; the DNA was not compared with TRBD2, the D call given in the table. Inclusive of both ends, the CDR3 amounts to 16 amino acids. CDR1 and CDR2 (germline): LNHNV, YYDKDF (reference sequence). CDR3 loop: CATSRGVAGGNRYAYF.

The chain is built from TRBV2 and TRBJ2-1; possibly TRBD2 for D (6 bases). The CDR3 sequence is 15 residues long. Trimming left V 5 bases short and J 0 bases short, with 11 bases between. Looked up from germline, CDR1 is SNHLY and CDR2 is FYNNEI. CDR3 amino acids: CASSWGGASYNEQFF. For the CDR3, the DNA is TGTGCCAGCAGTTGGGGCGGGGCCTCCTACAATGAGCAGTTCTTC.

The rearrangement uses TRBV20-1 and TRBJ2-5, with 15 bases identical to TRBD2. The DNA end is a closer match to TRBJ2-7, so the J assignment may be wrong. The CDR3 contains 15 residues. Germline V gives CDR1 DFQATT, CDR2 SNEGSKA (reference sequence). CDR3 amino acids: CSAYRGLAGGNEQYF. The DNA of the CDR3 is TGCAGTGCCTACCGAGGACTAGCGGGAGGGAACGAGCAGTACTTC.

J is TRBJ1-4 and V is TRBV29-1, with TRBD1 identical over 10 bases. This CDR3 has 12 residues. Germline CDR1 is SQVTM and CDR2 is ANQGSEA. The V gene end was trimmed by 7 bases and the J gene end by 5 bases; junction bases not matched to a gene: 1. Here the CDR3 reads CSGQGANEKLFF. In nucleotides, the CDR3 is TGCAGCGGACAGGGGGCGAATGAAAAACTGTTTTTT.

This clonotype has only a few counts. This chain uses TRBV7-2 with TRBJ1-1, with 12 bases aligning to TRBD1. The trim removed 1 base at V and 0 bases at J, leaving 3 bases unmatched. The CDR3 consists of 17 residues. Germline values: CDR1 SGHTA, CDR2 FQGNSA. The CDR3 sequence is CASSLVGTGGVNTEAFF. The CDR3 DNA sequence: TGTGCCAGCAGCTTAGTTGGGACAGGGGGCGTGAACACTGAAGCTTTCTTT. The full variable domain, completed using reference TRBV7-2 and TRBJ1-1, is GAGVSQSPSNKVTEKGKDVELRCDPISGHTALYWYRQSLGQGLEFLIYFQGNSAPDKSGLPSDRFSAERTGGSVSTLTIQRTQQEDSAVYLCASSLVGTGGVNTEAFFGQGTRLTVV.

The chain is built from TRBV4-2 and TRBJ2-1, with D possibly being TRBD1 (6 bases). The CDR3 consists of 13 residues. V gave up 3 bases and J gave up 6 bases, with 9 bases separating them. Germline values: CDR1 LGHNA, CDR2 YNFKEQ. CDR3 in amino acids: CASSQATGNEQFF. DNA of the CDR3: TGTGCCAGCAGCCAGGCGACAGGCAATGAGCAGTTCTTC.

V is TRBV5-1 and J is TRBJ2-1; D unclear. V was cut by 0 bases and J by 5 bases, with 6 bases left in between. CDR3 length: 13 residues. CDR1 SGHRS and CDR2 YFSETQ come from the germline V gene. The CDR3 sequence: CASSLGYNNEQFF. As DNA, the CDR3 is TGCGCCAGCAGCTTGGGCTATAACAATGAGCAGTTCTTC.

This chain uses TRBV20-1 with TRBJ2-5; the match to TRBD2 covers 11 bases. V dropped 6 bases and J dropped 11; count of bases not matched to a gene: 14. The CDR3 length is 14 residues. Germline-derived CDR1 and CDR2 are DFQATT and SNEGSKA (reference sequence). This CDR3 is CSAAGLAERNEQYF. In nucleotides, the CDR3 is TGCAGTGCGGCGGGACTAGCGGAGAGAAATGAGCAGTACTTC.

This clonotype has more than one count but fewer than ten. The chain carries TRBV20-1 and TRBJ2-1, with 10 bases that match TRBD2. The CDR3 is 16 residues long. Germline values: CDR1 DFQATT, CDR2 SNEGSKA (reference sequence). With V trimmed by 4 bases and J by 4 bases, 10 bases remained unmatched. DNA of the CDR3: TGCAGTGCTATCAAACCAGCGGGAGGGATATACAATGAGCAGTTCTTC. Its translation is CSAIKPAGGIYNEQFF.

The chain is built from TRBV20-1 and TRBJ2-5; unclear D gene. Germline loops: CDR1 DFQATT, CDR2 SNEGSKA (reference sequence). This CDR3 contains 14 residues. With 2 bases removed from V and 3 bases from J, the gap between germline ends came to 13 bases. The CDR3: CSARSIRFEETQYF. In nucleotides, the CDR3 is TGCAGTGCTAGATCTATAAGGTTTGAAGAGACCCAGTACTTC.

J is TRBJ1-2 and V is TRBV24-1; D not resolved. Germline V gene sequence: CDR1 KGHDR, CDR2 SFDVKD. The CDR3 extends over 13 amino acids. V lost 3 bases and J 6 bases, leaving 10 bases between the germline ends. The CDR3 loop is CATSDRWTDGYTF. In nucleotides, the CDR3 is TGTGCCACCAGTGATAGATGGACGGATGGCTACACCTTC.

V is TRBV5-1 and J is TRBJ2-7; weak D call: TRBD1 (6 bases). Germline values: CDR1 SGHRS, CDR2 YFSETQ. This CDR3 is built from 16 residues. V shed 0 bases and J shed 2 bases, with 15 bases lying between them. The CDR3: CASSLEFRGTPYEQYF. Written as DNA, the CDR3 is TGCGCCAGCAGCTTGGAATTTAGGGGGACCCCCTACGAGCAGTACTTC. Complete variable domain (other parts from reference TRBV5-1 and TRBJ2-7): KAGVTQTPRYLIKTRGQQVTLSCSPISGHRSVSWYQQTPGQGLQFLFEYFSETQRNKGNFPGRFSGRQFSNSRSEMNVSTLELGDSALYLCASSLEFRGTPYEQYFGPGTRLTVT.